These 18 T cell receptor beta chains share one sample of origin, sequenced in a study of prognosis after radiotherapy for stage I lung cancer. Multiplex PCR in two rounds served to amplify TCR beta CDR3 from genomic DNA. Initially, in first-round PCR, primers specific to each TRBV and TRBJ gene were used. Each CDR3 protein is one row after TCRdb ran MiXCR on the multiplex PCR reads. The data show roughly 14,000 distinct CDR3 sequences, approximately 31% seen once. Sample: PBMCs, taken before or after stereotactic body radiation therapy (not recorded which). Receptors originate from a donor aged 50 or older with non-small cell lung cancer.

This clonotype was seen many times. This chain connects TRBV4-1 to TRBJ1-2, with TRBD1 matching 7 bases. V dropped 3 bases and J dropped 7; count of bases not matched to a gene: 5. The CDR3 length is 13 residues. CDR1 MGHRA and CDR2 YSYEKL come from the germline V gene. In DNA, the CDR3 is TGCGCCAGCAGCCAGGAGGGGGCAGGTGGCTACACCTTC. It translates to CASSQEGAGGYTF.

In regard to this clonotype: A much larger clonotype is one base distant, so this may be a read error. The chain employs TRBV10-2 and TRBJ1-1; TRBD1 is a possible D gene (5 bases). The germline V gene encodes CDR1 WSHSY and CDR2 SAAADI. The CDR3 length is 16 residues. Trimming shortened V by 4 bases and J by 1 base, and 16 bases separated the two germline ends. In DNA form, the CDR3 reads TGCGCCAGCAGTGGAGCTTATGAGACAGAGAACACTGAAGCTTTCTTT. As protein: CASSGAYETENTEAFF.

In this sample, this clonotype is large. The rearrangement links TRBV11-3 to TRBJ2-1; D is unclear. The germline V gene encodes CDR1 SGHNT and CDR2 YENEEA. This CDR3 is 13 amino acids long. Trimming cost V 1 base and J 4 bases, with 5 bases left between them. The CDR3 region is CASSLAGYNEQFF. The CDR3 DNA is TGTGCCAGCAGCTTAGCTGGGTACAATGAGCAGTTCTTC.

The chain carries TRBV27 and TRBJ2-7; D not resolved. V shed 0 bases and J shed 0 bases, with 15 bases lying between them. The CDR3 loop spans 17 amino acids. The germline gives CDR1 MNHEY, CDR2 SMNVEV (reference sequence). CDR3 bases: TGTGCCAGCAGTTTATCGGCGCGGACGTTAACCTCCTACGAGCAGTACTTC. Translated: CASSLSARTLTSYEQYF.

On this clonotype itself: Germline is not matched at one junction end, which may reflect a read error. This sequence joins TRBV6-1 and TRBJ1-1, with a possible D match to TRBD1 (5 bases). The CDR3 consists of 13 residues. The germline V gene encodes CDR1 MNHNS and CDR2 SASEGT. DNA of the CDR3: TGTGCCAGCAGTGTCGAAGGGGTCACTCAAGCTTTCTTT. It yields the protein CASSVEGVTQAFF.

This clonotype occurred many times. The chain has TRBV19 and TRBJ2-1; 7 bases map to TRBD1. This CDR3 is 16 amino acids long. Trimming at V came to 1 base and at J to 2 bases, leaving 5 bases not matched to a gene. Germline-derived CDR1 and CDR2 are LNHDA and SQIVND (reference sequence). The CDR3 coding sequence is TGTGCCAGTAGTATAGGTTGGGGGACAGCCTACAATGAGCAGTTCTTC. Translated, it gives CASSIGWGTAYNEQFF.

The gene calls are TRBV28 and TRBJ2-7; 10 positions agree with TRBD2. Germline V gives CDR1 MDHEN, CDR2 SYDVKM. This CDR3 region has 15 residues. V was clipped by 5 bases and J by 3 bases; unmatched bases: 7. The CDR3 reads CASSGNGTSDYEQYF. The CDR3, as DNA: TGTGCCAGCAGTGGCAACGGGACTAGCGACTACGAGCAGTACTTC.

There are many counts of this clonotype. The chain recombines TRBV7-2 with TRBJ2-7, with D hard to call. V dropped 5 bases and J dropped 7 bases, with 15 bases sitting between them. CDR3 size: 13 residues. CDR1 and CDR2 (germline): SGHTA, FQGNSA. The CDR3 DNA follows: TGTGCCAGCAGCCCAACCGCCCGAGAGGAGCAGTACTTC. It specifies CASSPTAREEQYF.

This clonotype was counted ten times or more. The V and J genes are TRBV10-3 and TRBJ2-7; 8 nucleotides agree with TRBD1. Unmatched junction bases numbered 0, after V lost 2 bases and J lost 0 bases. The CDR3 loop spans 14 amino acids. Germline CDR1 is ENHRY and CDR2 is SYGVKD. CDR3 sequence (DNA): TGTGCCATCAGTGAGGACAGGGGCTCCTACGAGCAGTACTTC. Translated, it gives CAISEDRGSYEQYF.

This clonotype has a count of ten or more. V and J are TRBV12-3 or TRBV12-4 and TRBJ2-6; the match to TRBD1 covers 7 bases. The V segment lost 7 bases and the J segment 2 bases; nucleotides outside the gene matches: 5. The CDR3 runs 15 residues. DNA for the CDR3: TGTGCCAGCACCGCCACAGGGGCTGGGGCCAACGTCCTGACTTTC. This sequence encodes CASTATGAGANVLTF.

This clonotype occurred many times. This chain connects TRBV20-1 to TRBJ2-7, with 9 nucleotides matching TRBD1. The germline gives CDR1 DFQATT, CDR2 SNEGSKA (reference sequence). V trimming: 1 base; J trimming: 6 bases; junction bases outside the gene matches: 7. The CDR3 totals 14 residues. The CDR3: CSARVTGGFSEQYF. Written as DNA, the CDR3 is TGCAGTGCTAGAGTCACAGGGGGCTTCAGCGAGCAGTACTTC.

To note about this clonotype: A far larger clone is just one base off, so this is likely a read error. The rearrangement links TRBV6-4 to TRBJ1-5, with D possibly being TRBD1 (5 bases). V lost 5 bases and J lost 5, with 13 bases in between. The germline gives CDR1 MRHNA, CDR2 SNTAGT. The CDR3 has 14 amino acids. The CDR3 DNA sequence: TGTGCCAGCAGTCACGGGGCAGAGTATCAGCCCCAGCATTTT. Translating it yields CASSHGAEYQPQHF.

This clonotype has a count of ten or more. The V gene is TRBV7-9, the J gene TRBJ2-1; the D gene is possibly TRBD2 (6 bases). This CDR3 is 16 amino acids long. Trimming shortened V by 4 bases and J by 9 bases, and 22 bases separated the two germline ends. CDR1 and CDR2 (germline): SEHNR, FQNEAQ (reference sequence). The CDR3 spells CASSYPPGGGSSEQFF. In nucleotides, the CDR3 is TGTGCCAGCAGCTACCCCCCCGGGGGAGGTAGTAGTGAGCAGTTCTTC. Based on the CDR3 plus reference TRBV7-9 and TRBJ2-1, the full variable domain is DTGVSQNPRHKITKRGQNVTFRCDPISEHNRLYWYRQTLGQGPEFLTYFQNEAQLEKSRLLSDRFSAERPKGSFSTLEIQRTEQGDSAMYLCASSYPPGGGSSEQFFGPGTRLTVL.

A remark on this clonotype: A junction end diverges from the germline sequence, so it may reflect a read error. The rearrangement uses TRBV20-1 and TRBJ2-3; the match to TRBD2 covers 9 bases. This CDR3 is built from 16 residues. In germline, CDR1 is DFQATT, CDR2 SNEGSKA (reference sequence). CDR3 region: CSANDRDSGSKDTQYF. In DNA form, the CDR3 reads TGCAGTGCTAACGACAGGGATAGCGGGAGCAAAGATACGCAGTATTTT.

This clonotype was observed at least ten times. DNA of the CDR3: TGTGCTAGTGTCGTCGCAGGGGTGAGCACTGAAGCTTTCTTT. This codes for CASVVAGVSTEAFF. The V call is TRBV12-5, the J call TRBJ1-1; a possible D gene is TRBD1 (6 bases). The CDR3 is 14 residues long. V was cut by 7 bases and J by 4 bases, with 16 bases left in between. Germline CDR1 is LGHNT and CDR2 is FRNRAP.

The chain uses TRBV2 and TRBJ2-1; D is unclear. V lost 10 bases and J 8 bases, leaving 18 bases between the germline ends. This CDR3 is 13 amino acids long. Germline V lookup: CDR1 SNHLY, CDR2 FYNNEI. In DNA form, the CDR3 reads TGTGCCACCAACCCACCGGTTGGCGATGAGCAGTTCTTC. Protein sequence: CATNPPVGDEQFF.

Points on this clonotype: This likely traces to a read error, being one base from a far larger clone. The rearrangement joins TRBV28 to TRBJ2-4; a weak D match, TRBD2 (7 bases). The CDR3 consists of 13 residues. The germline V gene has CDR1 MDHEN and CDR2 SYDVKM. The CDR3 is CAQEGGGQGEKFF. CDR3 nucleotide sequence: TGTGCCCAGGAAGGGGGAGGGCAGGGTGAGAAGTTCTTC. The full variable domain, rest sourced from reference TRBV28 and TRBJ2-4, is DVKVTQSSRYLVKRTGEKVFLECVQDMDHENMFWYRQDPGLGLRLIYFSYDVKMKEKGDIPEGYSVSREKKERFSLILESASTNQTSMYLCAQEGGGQGEKFFGAGTRLSVL.

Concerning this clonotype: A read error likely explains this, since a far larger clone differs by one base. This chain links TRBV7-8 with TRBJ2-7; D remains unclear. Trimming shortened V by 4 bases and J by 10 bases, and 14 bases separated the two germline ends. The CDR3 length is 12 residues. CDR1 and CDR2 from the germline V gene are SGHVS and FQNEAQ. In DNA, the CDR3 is TGTGCCAGCAGCTGGATTCAAGAGGCCCAGTACTTC. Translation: CASSWIQEAQYF.